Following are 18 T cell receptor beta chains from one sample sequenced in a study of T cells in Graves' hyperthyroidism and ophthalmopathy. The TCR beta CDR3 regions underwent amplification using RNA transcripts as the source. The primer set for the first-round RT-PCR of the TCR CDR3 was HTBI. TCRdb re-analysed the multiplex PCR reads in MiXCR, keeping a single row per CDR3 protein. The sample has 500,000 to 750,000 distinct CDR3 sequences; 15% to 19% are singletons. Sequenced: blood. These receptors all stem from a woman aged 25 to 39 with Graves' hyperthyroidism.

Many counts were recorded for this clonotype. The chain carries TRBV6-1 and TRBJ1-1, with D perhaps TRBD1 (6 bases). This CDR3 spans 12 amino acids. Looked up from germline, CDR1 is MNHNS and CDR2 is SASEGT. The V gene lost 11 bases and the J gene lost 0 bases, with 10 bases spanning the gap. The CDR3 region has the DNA TGTGCCTACGGACAGCTGAACACTGAAGCTTTCTTT. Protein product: CAYGQLNTEAFF.

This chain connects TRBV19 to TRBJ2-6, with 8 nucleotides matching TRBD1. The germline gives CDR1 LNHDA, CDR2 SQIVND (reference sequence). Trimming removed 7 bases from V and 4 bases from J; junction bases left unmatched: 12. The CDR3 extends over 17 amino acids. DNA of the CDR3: TGTGCCAGTAACACCGGGACAGGCTTAGCAGGGGCCAACGTCCTGACTTTC. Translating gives CASNTGTGLAGANVLTF.

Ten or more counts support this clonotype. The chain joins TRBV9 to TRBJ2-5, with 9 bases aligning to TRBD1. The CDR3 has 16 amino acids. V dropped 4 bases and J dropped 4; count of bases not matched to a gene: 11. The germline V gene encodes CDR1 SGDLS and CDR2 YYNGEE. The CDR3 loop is CASSPPEDRGRETQYF. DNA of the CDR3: TGTGCCAGCAGCCCCCCTGAGGACAGGGGTCGAGAGACCCAGTACTTC.

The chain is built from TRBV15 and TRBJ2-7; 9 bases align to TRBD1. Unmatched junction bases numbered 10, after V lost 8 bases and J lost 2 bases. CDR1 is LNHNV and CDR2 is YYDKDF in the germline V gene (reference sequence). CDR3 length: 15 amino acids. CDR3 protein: CATRYSRQGAYEQYF. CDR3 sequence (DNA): TGTGCCACCCGATATTCTAGACAGGGGGCCTACGAGCAGTACTTC.

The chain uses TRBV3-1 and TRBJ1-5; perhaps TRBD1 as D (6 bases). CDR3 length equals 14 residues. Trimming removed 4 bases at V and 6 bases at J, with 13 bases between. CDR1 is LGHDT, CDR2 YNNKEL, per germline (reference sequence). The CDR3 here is CASSLRTGSQPQHF. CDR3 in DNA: TGTGCCAGCAGCCTACGAACAGGGAGTCAGCCCCAGCATTTT.

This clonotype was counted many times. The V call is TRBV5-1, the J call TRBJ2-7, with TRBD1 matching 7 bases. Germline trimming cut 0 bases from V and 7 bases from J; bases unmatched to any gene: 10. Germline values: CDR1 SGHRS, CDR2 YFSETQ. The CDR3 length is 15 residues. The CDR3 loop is CASSLVSTGTGEQYF. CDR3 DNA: TGCGCCAGCAGCTTGGTGTCGACAGGGACGGGGGAGCAGTACTTC.

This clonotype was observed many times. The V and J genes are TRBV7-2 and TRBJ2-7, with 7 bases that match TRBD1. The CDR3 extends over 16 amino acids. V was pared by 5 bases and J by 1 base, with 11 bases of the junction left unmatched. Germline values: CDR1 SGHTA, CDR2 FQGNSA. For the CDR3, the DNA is TGTGCCAGCAGCCCGGAACAGTCGACAGGGTCCTACGAGCAGTACTTC. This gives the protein CASSPEQSTGSYEQYF.

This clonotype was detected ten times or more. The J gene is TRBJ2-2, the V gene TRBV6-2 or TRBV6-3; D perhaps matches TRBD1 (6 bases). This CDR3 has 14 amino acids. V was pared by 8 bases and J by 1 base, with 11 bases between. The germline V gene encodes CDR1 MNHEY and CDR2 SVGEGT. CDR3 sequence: CASARGRNTGELFF. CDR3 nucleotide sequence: TGTGCCAGCGCCAGGGGAAGGAACACCGGGGAGCTGTTTTTT.

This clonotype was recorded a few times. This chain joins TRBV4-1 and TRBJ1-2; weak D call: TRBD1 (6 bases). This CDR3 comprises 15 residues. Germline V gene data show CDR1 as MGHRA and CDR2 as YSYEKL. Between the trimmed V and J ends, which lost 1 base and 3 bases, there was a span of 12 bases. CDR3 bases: TGCGCCAGCAGCCAAGTGTTACAGGGCCACTATGGCTACACCTTC. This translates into CASSQVLQGHYGYTF.

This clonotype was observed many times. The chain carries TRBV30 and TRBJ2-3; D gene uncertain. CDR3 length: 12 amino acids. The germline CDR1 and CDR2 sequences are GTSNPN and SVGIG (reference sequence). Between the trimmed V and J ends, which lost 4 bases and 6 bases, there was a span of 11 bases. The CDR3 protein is CAWIHPLDTQYF. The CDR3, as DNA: TGTGCCTGGATACACCCCCTGGATACGCAGTATTTT.

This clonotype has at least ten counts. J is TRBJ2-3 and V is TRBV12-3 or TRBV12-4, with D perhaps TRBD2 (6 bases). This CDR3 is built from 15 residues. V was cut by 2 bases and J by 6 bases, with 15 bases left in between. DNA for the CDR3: TGTGCCAGCAGTTTACGCCGAGCGGGTGATGATACGCAGTATTTT. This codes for CASSLRRAGDDTQYF.

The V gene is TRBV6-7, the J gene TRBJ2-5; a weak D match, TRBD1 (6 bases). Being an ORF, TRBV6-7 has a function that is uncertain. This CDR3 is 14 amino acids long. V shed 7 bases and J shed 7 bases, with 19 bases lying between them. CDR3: CASILRQEEWTQYF. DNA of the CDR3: TGTGCCAGCATCCTTAGACAGGAAGAATGGACCCAGTACTTC.

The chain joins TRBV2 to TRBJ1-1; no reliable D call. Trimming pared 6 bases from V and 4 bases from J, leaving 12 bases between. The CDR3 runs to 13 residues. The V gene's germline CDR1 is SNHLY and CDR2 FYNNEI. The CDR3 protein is CASRWGEGTEAFF. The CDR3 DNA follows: TGTGCCAGCAGATGGGGAGAAGGCACTGAAGCTTTCTTT.

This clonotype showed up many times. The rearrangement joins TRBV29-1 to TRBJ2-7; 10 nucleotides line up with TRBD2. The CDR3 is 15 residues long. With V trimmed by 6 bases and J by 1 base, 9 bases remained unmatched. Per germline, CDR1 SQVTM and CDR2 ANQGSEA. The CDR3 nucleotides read TGCAGCGTCGCCTCCCGGACTAGCGGATCCTACGAGCAGTACTTC. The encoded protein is CSVASRTSGSYEQYF.

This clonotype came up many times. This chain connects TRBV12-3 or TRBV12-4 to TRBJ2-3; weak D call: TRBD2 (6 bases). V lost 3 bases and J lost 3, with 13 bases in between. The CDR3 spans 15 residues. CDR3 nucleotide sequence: TGTGCCAGCAGTTTTGGGGGGAGTACAACAGATACGCAGTATTTT. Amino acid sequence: CASSFGGSTTDTQYF.

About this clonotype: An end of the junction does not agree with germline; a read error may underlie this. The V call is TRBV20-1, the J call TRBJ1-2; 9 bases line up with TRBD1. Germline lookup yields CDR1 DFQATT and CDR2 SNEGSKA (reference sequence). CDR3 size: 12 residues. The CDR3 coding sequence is TGCAGTGCGAGACAGGGGGGCTATGACTACACCTTC. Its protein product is CSARQGGYDYTF.

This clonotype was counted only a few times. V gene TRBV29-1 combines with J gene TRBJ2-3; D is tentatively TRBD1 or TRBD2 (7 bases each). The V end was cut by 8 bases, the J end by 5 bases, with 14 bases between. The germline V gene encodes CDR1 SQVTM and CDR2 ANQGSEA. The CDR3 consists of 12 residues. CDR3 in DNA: TGCAGCCAGGGGGGGTTTGGAGATACGCAGTATTTT. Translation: CSQGGFGDTQYF.

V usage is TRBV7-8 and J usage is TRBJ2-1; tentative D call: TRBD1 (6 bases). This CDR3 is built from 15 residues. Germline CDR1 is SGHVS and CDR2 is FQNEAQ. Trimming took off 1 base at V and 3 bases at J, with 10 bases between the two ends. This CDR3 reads CASSLGRQVYNEQFF. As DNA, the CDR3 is TGTGCCAGCAGCTTAGGGCGACAGGTCTACAATGAGCAGTTCTTC. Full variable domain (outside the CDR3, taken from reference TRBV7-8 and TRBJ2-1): GAGVSQSPRYKVAKRGQDVALRCDPISGHVSLFWYQQALGQGPEFLTYFQNEAQLDKSGLPSDRFFAERPEGSVSTLKIQRTQQEDSAVYLCASSLGRQVYNEQFFGPGTRLTVL.